This T cell receptor beta chain was captured in a study of cytotoxic CD8 clonotypes in ibrutinib-treated CLL. About this clone: No antigen is known for it.

Method: immunoSEQ multiplex PCR; TCRdb's copy keeps in-frame clones and lacks some. The table shows about 140,000 clones, with approximately 90% occurring only once. Overall study results and limits: The study found clonality rose at ibrutinib response, then fell toward baseline at progression. Under treatment, the uncommon public clonotypes either contracted or remained stable.

TCR beta libraries used about 1.8 micrograms of genomic DNA from cryopreserved PBMCs. V was pared by 0 bases and J by 0 bases, with 4 bases of the junction left unmatched. The CDR3 contains 16 residues. In germline, CDR1 is SGHRS, CDR2 YFSETQ. The receptor's source is a human donor with chronic lymphocytic leukemia. Sequenced here: PBMCs, sampled after 12 months of ibrutinib treatment. This chain connects TRBV5-1 to TRBJ2-3, with 7 bases aligning to TRBD1. CDR3 residues: CASSLGQGLSTDTQYF. The DNA of the CDR3 is TGCGCCAGCAGCTTGGGACAGGGCCTTAGCACAGATACGCAGTATTTT.